This entry is about one T cell receptor (beta chain). These data come from a study of cytomegalovirus exposure and HLA in healthy donors. Study-wide context: As released early, the data held around 80 million unique TCRs from HLA-typed donors.

Amplification used 60 Vbeta primers and 13 Jbeta primers. The assay was immunoSEQ multiplex PCR, and TCRdb's table has in-frame clones only and misses some. The data hold 78,000 or so clones, with 62% observed a single time. The CDR3 is 19 amino acids. Germline CDR1 is ENHRY and CDR2 is SYGVKD. The germline V and J ends were trimmed by 7 bases and 0 bases, with 24 bases remaining between them. The chain is built from TRBV10-3 and TRBJ2-2; weak D call: TRBD2 (6 bases). Sample: PBMCs. This sequence was found in a male donor in good health and CMV-seropositive. For the CDR3, the DNA is TGTGCCATCAAGGTGGGGGGTAATAGCGGCGATTCGAACACCGGGGAGCTGTTTTTT. Protein product: CAIKVGGNSGDSNTGELFF.